This T cell receptor beta chain was documented in a study of cytomegalovirus exposure and HLA in healthy donors. Study findings and constraints: Listed as cytomegalovirus-associated were 150 to 200 TCR beta chains. Rare TCR sequences dominated, though some public TCRs recurred in many donors.

Germline CDR1 and CDR2: MDHEN and SYDVKM. Deletions cut 4 bases from V and 6 bases from J, with 15 bases between. This CDR3 spans 15 amino acids. Of note for this clone: The antigen remains unidentified.

Sequencing used immunoSEQ multiplex PCR; TCRdb keeps in-frame clones, though not all of them. The sample shows about 110,000 clones, 85% to 90% of them seen only once. The donors formed part of the roughly 120-subject validation cohort, distinct from the roughly 630-subject first cohort. This rearrangement joins TRBV28 to TRBJ2-2, with unresolved D. Sequencing was carried out using PBMCs. The receptor was derived from a woman aged 25 to 39 in good health and CMV-seropositive. CDR3 in amino acids: CASSSVVMGAGELFF. In nucleotides, the CDR3 is TGTGCCAGCAGTTCCGTGGTGATGGGCGCCGGGGAGCTGTTTTTT.